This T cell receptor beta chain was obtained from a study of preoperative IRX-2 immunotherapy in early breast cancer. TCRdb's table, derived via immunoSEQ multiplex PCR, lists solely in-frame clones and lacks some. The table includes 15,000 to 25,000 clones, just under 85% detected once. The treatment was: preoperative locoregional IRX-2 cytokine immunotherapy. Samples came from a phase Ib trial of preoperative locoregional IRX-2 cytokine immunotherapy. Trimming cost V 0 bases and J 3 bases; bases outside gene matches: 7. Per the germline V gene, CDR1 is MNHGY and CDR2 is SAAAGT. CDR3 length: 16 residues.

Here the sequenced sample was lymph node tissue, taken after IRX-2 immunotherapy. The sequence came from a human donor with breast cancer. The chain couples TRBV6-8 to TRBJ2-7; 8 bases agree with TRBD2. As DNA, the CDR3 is TGTGCCAGCAGTTACTCCGGGACTAGGACTCGCTACGAGCAGTACTTC. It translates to CASSYSGTRTRYEQYF.